The 21 T cell receptor beta chains reported below all come from one sample, sequenced in a study of T cells in Graves' hyperthyroidism and ophthalmopathy. Researchers amplified the TCR beta CDR3 regions from RNA transcripts. Primed by the HTBI set, a first-round RT-PCR was run on the TCR CDR3. One entry per CDR3 protein, called by TCRdb with MiXCR from the multiplex PCR reads. The top ten hold about 29% of the sample, which has over 500,000 distinct CDR3 sequences, 16% seen once. The sample taken for sequencing was blood. These receptors all come from a woman in her twenties or thirties with Graves' ophthalmopathy.

This clonotype was seen more than once but under ten times. The chain joins TRBV29-1 to TRBJ1-2; D uncertain. The CDR3 loop spans 15 amino acids. V lost 1 base to trimming and J lost 2 bases, with 14 bases between them. Germline V gene data show CDR1 as SQVTM and CDR2 as ANQGSEA. The CDR3 nucleotides are TGCAGCGTTGAAGGTCACGGTATTCCCAACTATGGCTACACCTTC. This translates into CSVEGHGIPNYGYTF.

At least ten counts were recorded for this clonotype. The chain links TRBV28 to TRBJ2-3; D possibly corresponds to TRBD1 (5 bases). The CDR3 extends over 19 amino acids. The V gene lost 3 bases and the J gene lost 0 bases, with 22 bases spanning the gap. Germline V gives CDR1 MDHEN, CDR2 SYDVKM. CDR3 in DNA: TGTGCCAGCAGTTTCCCTCCCAGGGCGACGGACGGTAGCACAGATACGCAGTATTTT. This translates into CASSFPPRATDGSTDTQYF.

This clonotype came up many times. This chain connects TRBV2 to TRBJ2-7; 12 nucleotides agree with TRBD2. There are 17 residues in the CDR3. V shed 5 bases and J 6 bases; nucleotides not matched to a gene: 14. In germline, CDR1 is SNHLY, CDR2 FYNNEI. CDR3 nucleotide sequence: TGTGCCAGCAGTTGGAGGACTAGCGGGATCAATGTTCGCGAGCAGTACTTC. Translating it yields CASSWRTSGINVREQYF.

This clonotype was detected ten times or more. The chain recombines TRBV30 with TRBJ2-3; D gene unclear. This CDR3 has 11 amino acids. Germline loops: CDR1 GTSNPN, CDR2 SVGIG (reference sequence). V was trimmed by 0 bases and J by 5 bases, leaving 3 bases between them. The DNA for the CDR3 is TGTGCCTGGAGTGTACGAGATACGCAGTATTTT. It specifies CAWSVRDTQYF.

This clonotype was found a few times. This sequence joins TRBV20-1 and TRBJ2-2, with D possibly being TRBD2 (5 bases). V was cut by 0 bases and J by 6 bases, with 11 bases left in between. The CDR3 runs 14 residues. Germline-derived CDR1 and CDR2 are DFQATT and SNEGSKA (reference sequence). The CDR3 spells CSAREPGIAGELFF. In DNA, the CDR3 is TGCAGTGCTAGAGAGCCGGGGATAGCCGGGGAGCTGTTTTTT.

This clonotype came up many times. The V gene is TRBV28, the J gene TRBJ1-1; D is unresolved. The germline V gene has CDR1 MDHEN and CDR2 SYDVKM. The V gene lost 6 bases and the J gene lost 5 bases, with 13 bases spanning the gap. The CDR3 spans 13 residues. CDR3 sequence (DNA): TGTGCCAGCAGGTCGCCAGGACGGACTGAAGCTTTCTTT. Protein: CASRSPGRTEAFF.

The chain employs TRBV5-5 and TRBJ2-4, with 11 bases lining up with TRBD2. The CDR3 contains 14 residues. Trimming at V came to 7 bases and at J to 7 bases, leaving 7 bases not matched to a gene. From germline, CDR1 is SGHKS and CDR2 YYEKEE (reference sequence). The DNA for the CDR3 is TGTGCCAGCTTAGCGGGAGGGCCGAGCAACATTCAGTACTTC. This codes for CASLAGGPSNIQYF.

This chain links TRBV29-1 with TRBJ1-6; 10 nucleotides match TRBD1. The V segment lost 6 bases and the J segment 8 bases; nucleotides outside the gene matches: 7. The CDR3 has 14 amino acids. Germline V CDR1 and CDR2: SQVTM, ANQGSEA. This CDR3 reads CSVQAGTGDSPLHF. The CDR3 DNA follows: TGCAGCGTCCAAGCGGGGACAGGGGATTCACCCCTCCACTTT.

The genes are TRBV5-1 and TRBJ2-1; D gene unclear. Germline V CDR1 and CDR2: SGHRS, YFSETQ. The CDR3 consists of 15 residues. V gave up 4 bases and J gave up 0 bases, with 11 bases separating them. CDR3 residues: CASSGRPPSYNEQFF. Written as DNA, the CDR3 is TGCGCCAGCAGCGGGCGTCCCCCCTCCTACAATGAGCAGTTCTTC.

There are a few counts of this clonotype. The chain joins TRBV28 to TRBJ2-7, with 8 positions matching TRBD1. After removal of 6 bases from V and 3 bases from J, the junction contained 13 bases not matched to a gene. Germline V lookup: CDR1 MDHEN, CDR2 SYDVKM. CDR3 length: 16 residues. CDR3 nucleotide sequence: TGTGCCAGCAGGTGGGGGACCCCAGGGGGCTACTACGAGCAGTACTTC. Translating gives CASRWGTPGGYYEQYF.

The chain is built from TRBV10-2 and TRBJ2-1, with D possibly TRBD1 on 6 matching bases. The V end was cut by 11 bases, the J end by 2 bases, with 13 bases between. Germline V lookup: CDR1 WSHSY, CDR2 SAAADI. This CDR3 is built from 13 residues. CDR3 DNA: TGCGCCCACCGGGACAACGCCTACAATGAGCAGTTCTTC. It yields the protein CAHRDNAYNEQFF.

This clonotype was detected a few times. The V and J genes are TRBV4-1 and TRBJ2-7; D is uncertain. There are 14 residues in the CDR3. The V end lost 0 bases, the J end lost 3 bases, and 9 bases lay between the germline ends. Per germline, CDR1 MGHRA and CDR2 YSYEKL. CDR3 in amino acids: CASSQDRGFYEQYF. CDR3 nucleotides: TGCGCCAGCAGCCAAGATCGTGGCTTCTACGAGCAGTACTTC.

This clonotype was seen ten or more times. V is TRBV2 and J is TRBJ2-4; D gene ambiguous. V lost 4 bases and J 4 bases, leaving 11 bases between the germline ends. This CDR3 is built from 14 residues. Germline V CDR1 and CDR2: SNHLY, FYNNEI. CDR3 loop: CASSVSELKNIQYF. CDR3 sequence (DNA): TGTGCCAGCAGTGTATCAGAGTTGAAAAACATTCAGTACTTC.

This clonotype was detected only a few times. The CDR3 coding sequence is TGTGCCAGCAGCGCCCGGGACATGGGCAATCAGCCCCAGCATTTT. It codes for CASSARDMGNQPQHF. The V call is TRBV5-6, the J call TRBJ1-5; TRBD1 is a possible D gene (6 bases). CDR1 and CDR2 from the germline V gene are SGHDT and YYEEEE. The CDR3 has 15 residues. V lost 4 bases and J lost 2, with 13 bases in between.

This clonotype occurred a few times. This may stem from a read error, because a much larger clone lies one nucleotide away. The chain couples TRBV6-1 to TRBJ2-1; TRBD1 agrees at 7 bases. Trimming took 5 bases from V and 0 from J; bases not matched to a gene: 7. Germline assignment: CDR1 MNHNS and CDR2 SASEGT. The CDR3 spans 16 residues. The CDR3 sequence: CASSYEGQSSYNEQFF. DNA for the CDR3: TGTGCCAGCAGTTACGAGGGACAGAGCTCCTACAATGAGCAGTTCTTC.

This clonotype was seen repeatedly, ten times or more. The chain combines TRBV7-2 with TRBJ2-1; D not certain. Germline V lookup: CDR1 SGHTA, CDR2 FQGNSA. The length of the CDR3 is 15 residues. V was clipped by 2 bases and J by 5 bases, with 13 bases between them. The CDR3 region is CASSLLPYQNNEQFF. CDR3 nucleotide sequence: TGTGCCAGCAGCTTACTTCCTTACCAGAACAATGAGCAGTTCTTC.

This clonotype showed up just a few times. V is TRBV7-2 and J is TRBJ2-7; D is uncertain. Per germline, CDR1 SGHTA and CDR2 FQGNSA. The CDR3 is 13 residues long. Trimming pared 0 bases from V and 5 bases from J, leaving 8 bases between. The CDR3 bases are TGTGCCAGCAGCTTAGCTGGGGATCACGAGCAGTACTTC. This sequence encodes CASSLAGDHEQYF.

In this sample, this clonotype turned up many times. CDR3 residues: CSARVQGDEQFF. CDR3 DNA: TGCAGTGCTAGAGTTCAGGGAGATGAGCAGTTCTTC. The V gene is TRBV20-1, the J gene TRBJ2-1, with D perhaps given as TRBD1 or TRBD2 (5 bases each). Trimming stripped 1 base from V and 8 bases from J, with 9 bases between. CDR3 length equals 12 residues. From germline, CDR1 is DFQATT and CDR2 SNEGSKA (reference sequence).

V gene TRBV5-1 combines with J gene TRBJ2-5, with 8 bases identical to TRBD1. This CDR3 region has 15 residues. Germline V gene sequence: CDR1 SGHRS, CDR2 YFSETQ. The junction had 9 bases not matched to a gene; V was cut back by 6 bases and J by 2 bases. The CDR3 is CASTATGQGQETQYF. The CDR3 region has the DNA TGCGCCAGCACGGCAACAGGACAGGGACAAGAGACCCAGTACTTC. Looking up the rest from reference TRBV5-1 and TRBJ2-5 gives the full variable domain: KAGVTQTPRYLIKTRGQQVTLSCSPISGHRSVSWYQQTPGQGLQFLFEYFSETQRNKGNFPGRFSGRQFSNSRSEMNVSTLELGDSALYLCASTATGQGQETQYFGPGTRLLVL.

The rearrangement joins TRBV12-3 or TRBV12-4 to TRBJ2-7; 11 bases map to TRBD2. Unmatched junction bases numbered 15, after V lost 6 bases and J lost 5 bases. The CDR3 has 17 residues. The CDR3 DNA reads as TGTGCCAGCAGATCGACCCACCTAGCGGGAGGATTACACGAGCAGTACTTC. It encodes CASRSTHLAGGLHEQYF.

The rearrangement joins TRBV9 to TRBJ2-1; tentatively, D is TRBD1 (5 bases). This CDR3 region has 14 residues. Trimming removed 1 base from V and 5 bases from J, with 10 bases in between. The V gene's germline CDR1 is SGDLS and CDR2 YYNGEE. CDR3 loop: CASSVQGLNNEQFF. The CDR3 DNA is TGTGCCAGCAGCGTACAGGGCCTAAACAATGAGCAGTTCTTC.